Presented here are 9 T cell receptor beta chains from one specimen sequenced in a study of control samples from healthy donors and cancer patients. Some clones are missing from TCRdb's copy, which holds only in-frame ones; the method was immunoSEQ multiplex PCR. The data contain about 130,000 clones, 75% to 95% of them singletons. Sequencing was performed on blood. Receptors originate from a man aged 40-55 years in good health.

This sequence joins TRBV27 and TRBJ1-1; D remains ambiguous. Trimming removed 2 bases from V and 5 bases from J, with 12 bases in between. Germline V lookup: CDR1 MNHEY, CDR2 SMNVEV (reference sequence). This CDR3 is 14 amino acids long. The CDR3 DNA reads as TGTGCCAGCAGTTTAAGGAGCCCGGGAACTGAAGCTTTCTTT. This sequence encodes CASSLRSPGTEAFF.

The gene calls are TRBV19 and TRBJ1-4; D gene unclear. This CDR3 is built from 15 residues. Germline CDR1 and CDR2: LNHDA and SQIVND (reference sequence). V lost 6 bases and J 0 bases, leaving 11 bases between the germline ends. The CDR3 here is CASRRQTATNEKLFF. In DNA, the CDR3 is TGTGCCAGTAGGAGGCAGACTGCAACTAATGAAAAACTGTTTTTT.

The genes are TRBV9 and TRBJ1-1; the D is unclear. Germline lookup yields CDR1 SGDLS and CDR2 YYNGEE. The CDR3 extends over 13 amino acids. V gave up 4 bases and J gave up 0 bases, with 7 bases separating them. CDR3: CASSWALNTEAFF. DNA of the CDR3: TGTGCCAGCAGCTGGGCTTTGAACACTGAAGCTTTCTTT.

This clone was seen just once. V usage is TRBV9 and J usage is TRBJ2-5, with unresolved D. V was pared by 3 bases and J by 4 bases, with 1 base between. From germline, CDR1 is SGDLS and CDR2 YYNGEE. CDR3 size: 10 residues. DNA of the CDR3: TGTGCCAGCAGCGGAGAGACCCAGTACTTC. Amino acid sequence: CASSGETQYF.

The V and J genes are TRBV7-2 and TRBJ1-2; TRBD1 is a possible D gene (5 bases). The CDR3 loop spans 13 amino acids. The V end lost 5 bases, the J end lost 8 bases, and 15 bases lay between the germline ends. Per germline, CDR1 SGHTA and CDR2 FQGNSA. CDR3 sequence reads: CASSLQGGGGYTF. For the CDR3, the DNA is TGTGCCAGCAGCCTCCAGGGAGGAGGCGGCTACACCTTC.

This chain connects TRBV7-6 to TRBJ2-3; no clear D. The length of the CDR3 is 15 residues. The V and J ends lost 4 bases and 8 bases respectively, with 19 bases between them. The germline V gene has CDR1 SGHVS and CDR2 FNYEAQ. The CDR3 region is CASSSPRDPPGTQYF. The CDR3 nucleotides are TGTGCCAGCAGCTCACCTCGCGACCCCCCGGGTACGCAGTATTTT. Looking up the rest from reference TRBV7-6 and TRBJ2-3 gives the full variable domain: GAGVSQSPRYKVTKRGQDVALRCDPISGHVSLYWYRQALGQGPEFLTYFNYEAQQDKSGLPNDRFSAERPEGSISTLTIQRTEQRDSAMYRCASSSPRDPPGTQYFGPGTRLTVL.

CDR3 residues: CASIRLADGTGELFF. The CDR3 DNA reads as TGTGCCAGCATCCGACTAGCAGATGGTACCGGGGAGCTGTTTTTT. The chain employs TRBV6-5 and TRBJ2-2, with TRBD2 identical over 7 bases. Germline CDR1 is MNHEY and CDR2 is SVGAGI. The length of the CDR3 is 15 residues. The J segment lost 5 bases and the V segment lost 7 bases, leaving 10 bases of the junction unmatched.

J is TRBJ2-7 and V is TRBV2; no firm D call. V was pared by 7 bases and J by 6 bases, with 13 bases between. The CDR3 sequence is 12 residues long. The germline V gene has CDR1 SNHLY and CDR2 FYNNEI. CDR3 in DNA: TGTGCCAGCAAGGGTGCTTACGCCGAGCAGTACTTC. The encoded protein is CASKGAYAEQYF.

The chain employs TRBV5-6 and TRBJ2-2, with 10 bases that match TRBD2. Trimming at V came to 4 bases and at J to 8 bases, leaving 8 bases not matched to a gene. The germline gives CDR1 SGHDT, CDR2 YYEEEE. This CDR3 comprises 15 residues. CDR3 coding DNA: TGTGCCAGCAGCCTAGCGGGGGTGTCTCTAGGGGAGCTGTTTTTT. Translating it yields CASSLAGVSLGELFF.